The 15 T cell receptor beta chains below all came from one sample that was sequenced in a study of blood T cell repertoires in COVID-19. Sequenced by immunoSEQ multiplex PCR; TCRdb stores in-frame clones only, minus some. The table has 100,000 or so clones, roughly 81% seen once. Sequenced material: peripheral blood. The receptors were gathered from an older woman with acute or convalescent COVID-19.

This chain joins TRBV2 and TRBJ1-5; 7 bases match TRBD1. V dropped 7 bases and J dropped 4; count of bases not matched to a gene: 4. The CDR3 runs to 13 residues. Germline CDR1 SNHLY, CDR2 FYNNEI. This chain's CDR3 is CASTRDRNQPQHF. The CDR3 nucleotides read TGTGCCAGCACCCGGGACAGAAATCAGCCCCAGCATTTT.

This clone was seen just once. This CDR3 reads CASSQTAGLQLDTQYF. CDR3 sequence (DNA): TGCGCCAGCAGCCAGACCGCGGGACTTCAATTAGATACGCAGTATTTT. The V and J genes are TRBV4-3 and TRBJ2-3, with TRBD2 as a possible D gene (6 bases). Deletions cut 3 bases from V and 5 bases from J, with 18 bases between. Per the germline V gene, CDR1 is LGHNA and CDR2 is YSLEER. The CDR3 has 16 amino acids.

This clone was detected ten times or more. The genes are TRBV4-3 and TRBJ2-1, with D tentatively TRBD1 (6 bases). Germline CDR1 LGHNA, CDR2 YSLEER. V was cut by 0 bases and J by 8 bases, with 20 bases left in between. The CDR3 length is 17 residues. CDR3 DNA sequence: TGCGCCAGCAGCCAAGATCCCTTCGGGACATCTAGGGATGAGCAGTTCTTC. This sequence encodes CASSQDPFGTSRDEQFF.

This clone was observed a handful of times. The rearrangement uses TRBV27 and TRBJ2-1; 8 bases fit TRBD2. V lost 4 bases, J lost 4 bases, and 6 bases stayed unmatched. Germline CDR1 and CDR2: MNHEY and SMNVEV (reference sequence). This CDR3 spans 15 amino acids. CDR3: CASSSAGGSYNEQFF. The CDR3 coding sequence is TGTGCCAGCAGTTCTGCGGGAGGAAGTTACAATGAGCAGTTCTTC.

The chain couples TRBV30 to TRBJ1-1; D possibly corresponds to TRBD1 (6 bases). Trimming removed 0 bases from V and 5 bases from J, with 10 bases in between. The germline V gene has CDR1 GTSNPN and CDR2 SVGIG (reference sequence). The CDR3 has 13 amino acids. The CDR3 region has the DNA TGTGCCTGGAGTGTAGGGGGGGGGACTGAAGCTTTCTTT. Its translation is CAWSVGGGTEAFF.

This clone was detected only once. The V gene is TRBV5-1, the J gene TRBJ1-1; tentative D call: TRBD1 (5 bases). Trimming removed 2 bases at V and 3 bases at J, with 8 bases between. This CDR3 is built from 13 residues. CDR1 SGHRS and CDR2 YFSETQ come from the germline V gene. The CDR3 reads CASSLGVDTEAFF. DNA of the CDR3: TGCGCCAGCAGCTTAGGGGTAGACACTGAAGCTTTCTTT.

This chain connects TRBV4-1 to TRBJ2-5; possible D gene TRBD1, 6 bases. This CDR3 has 17 residues. Germline assignment: CDR1 MGHRA and CDR2 YSYEKL. The V end lost 0 bases, the J end lost 12 bases, and 26 bases lay between the germline ends. The chain's CDR3 is CASSQEDGSGTPRGKYF. The CDR3 DNA follows: TGCGCCAGCAGCCAAGAAGACGGTTCGGGGACCCCGAGGGGGAAGTACTTC.

The gene calls are TRBV20-1 and TRBJ2-3; TRBD2 matches at 8 bases. This CDR3 spans 11 amino acids. Germline V gene data show CDR1 as DFQATT and CDR2 as SNEGSKA (reference sequence). In DNA, the CDR3 is TGCAGACCCACTAGCGGTGATACGCAGTATTTT. This gives the protein CRPTSGDTQYF.

This chain links TRBV5-6 with TRBJ1-4; D call uncertain. The CDR3 spans 16 residues. In germline, CDR1 is SGHDT, CDR2 YYEEEE. V dropped 3 bases and J dropped 0 bases, with 12 bases sitting between them. The CDR3 loop reads CASSSGVTATNEKLFF. CDR3 DNA sequence: TGTGCCAGCAGCTCCGGGGTGACTGCAACTAATGAAAAACTGTTTTTT.

The chain is built from TRBV14 and TRBJ2-1, with D tentatively TRBD2 (7 bases). Trimming removed 0 bases from V and 2 bases from J, with 26 bases in between. CDR3 length: 21 residues. CDR1 SGHDN and CDR2 FVKESK come from the germline V gene. Written as DNA, the CDR3 is TGTGCCAGCAGCCAAGATAACAAGGGGGGGAACCGGGTGATCACCTACAATGAGCAGTTCTTC. Translating gives CASSQDNKGGNRVITYNEQFF.

The chain is built from TRBV11-1 and TRBJ2-1; 10 bases align to TRBD2. Germline V gene data show CDR1 as SGHAT and CDR2 as FQDESV (reference sequence). The V and J ends lost 4 bases and 8 bases, in that order; junction bases with no gene match: 11. This CDR3 region has 16 residues. The CDR3 reads CASSSRGRGLADEQFF. Here the CDR3 DNA reads TGTGCCAGCAGCTCCCGGGGCAGAGGACTAGCGGATGAGCAGTTCTTC. The full variable domain, in which reference TRBV11-1 and TRBJ2-1 provide the parts outside the CDR3, is EAEVAQSPRYKITEKSQAVAFWCDPISGHATLYWYRQILGQGPELLVQFQDESVVDDSQLPKDRFSAERLKGVDSTLKIQPAELGDSAMYLCASSSRGRGLADEQFFGPGTRLTVL.

This chain links TRBV18 with TRBJ2-1, with TRBD1 as a possible D gene (5 bases). This CDR3 comprises 15 residues. Per germline, CDR1 KGHSH and CDR2 LQKENI. The V and J ends lost 3 bases and 4 bases respectively, with 13 bases between them. The CDR3 DNA is TGTGCCAGCTCACCGGAAACAGGCGATTACAATGAGCAGTTCTTC. It yields the protein CASSPETGDYNEQFF. The entire variable domain, with the rest obtained from reference TRBV18 and TRBJ2-1, is as follows: NAGVMQNPRHLVRRRGQEARLRCSPMKGHSHVYWYRQLPEEGLKFMVYLQKENIIDESGMPKERFSAEFPKEGPSILRIQQVVRGDSAAYFCASSPETGDYNEQFFGPGTRLTVL.

CDR3 residues: CASTPLLAGGSTDTQYF. The DNA for the CDR3 is TGTGCCAGCACTCCCTTACTAGCGGGGGGTAGCACAGATACGCAGTATTTT. The rearrangement joins TRBV2 to TRBJ2-3, with 12 bases matching TRBD2. Germline V gene sequence: CDR1 SNHLY, CDR2 FYNNEI. The length of the CDR3 is 17 residues. The J segment lost 0 bases and the V segment lost 7 bases, leaving 8 bases of the junction unmatched.

The chain carries TRBV30 and TRBJ2-3, with 9 bases identical to TRBD1. The CDR3 has 16 amino acids. The germline V gene has CDR1 GTSNPN and CDR2 SVGIG (reference sequence). The ends lost 5 bases at V and 2 bases at J; junction bases unmatched: 11. CDR3 coding DNA: TGTGCCTGGGCCCCAGGGACAGGGAGATTCACAGATACGCAGTATTTT. Amino acid sequence: CAWAPGTGRFTDTQYF.

The chain couples TRBV28 to TRBJ2-5; TRBD2 matches 8 bases. The CDR3 length is 21 residues. J gave up 1 base and V 2 bases, and 21 bases lay outside the gene matches. Germline-derived CDR1 and CDR2 are MDHEN and SYDVKM. The CDR3 reads CASSLSRLLWGGLAAQETQYF. The CDR3 DNA sequence: TGTGCCAGCAGTTTAAGTAGGCTGCTCTGGGGCGGACTAGCAGCCCAAGAGACCCAGTACTTC.